A single sample gave rise to the 4 T cell receptor beta chains below, sequenced in a study of regulatory T cells in long-lasting Graves disease. HTBI primers from iRepertoire and Arm-PCR of CDR3 regions yielded the TCR beta libraries. TCRdb called the multiplex PCR reads again in MiXCR, with one record for every CDR3 protein. The data hold about 210,000 distinct CDR3 sequences, with roughly a fifth observed a single time. Stated time point: newly diagnosed GD, antithyroid drugs for less than 3 months. From PBMCs, RNA was extracted and then used to make the TCR library. These data were likewise used in another study, on T cells in Graves' hyperthyroidism and ophthalmopathy.

The specimen comprised peripheral blood mononuclear cells (PBMCs), sampled at new diagnosis, from a patient treated with antithyroid drugs. The origin of the receptors is a woman aged 25-40 years with Graves disease.

Concerning this clonotype: One end of the junction is discordant with germline, which a read error may explain. The genes are TRBV28 and TRBJ2-6, with TRBD1 identical over 7 bases. The CDR3 runs to 14 residues. Germline assignment: CDR1 MDHEN and CDR2 SYDVKM. The CDR3 DNA follows: TGTGCCAGCCGCGAGGGGGCTGGGGCCAACGTCCTGACCTTC. Amino acid sequence: CASREGAGANVLTF.

This clonotype was recorded a few times. V and J are TRBV24-1 and TRBJ2-3; 16 nucleotides agree with TRBD2. The CDR3 spans 15 residues. Germline V gene sequence: CDR1 KGHDR, CDR2 SFDVKD. With V trimmed by 6 bases and J by 10 bases, 6 bases remained unmatched. CDR3 nucleotide sequence: TGTGCCACCAGTTTCGGGGGACTAGCGGGAGGGCCGCAGTATTTT. This encodes CATSFGGLAGGPQYF.

This clonotype was seen repeatedly, ten times or more. This chain uses TRBV2 with TRBJ1-5; tentative D call: TRBD1 (6 bases). The CDR3 has 14 residues. Trimming removed 4 bases at V and 2 bases at J, with 9 bases between. CDR1 SNHLY and CDR2 FYNNEI come from the germline V gene. For the CDR3, the DNA is TGTGCCAGCAGTGTAGGGGGGGGCAATCAGCCCCAGCATTTT. This translates into CASSVGGGNQPQHF.

This clonotype was counted at least ten times. The J gene is TRBJ1-2, the V gene TRBV19; D gene unclear. The V gene's germline CDR1 is LNHDA and CDR2 SQIVND (reference sequence). The germline V and J ends were trimmed by 8 bases and 7 bases, with 20 bases remaining between them. This CDR3 is 14 amino acids long. CDR3 nucleotide sequence: TGTGCCAGTCGAGAGGCAGGAGTTTATTCTGGCTACACCTTC. This codes for CASREAGVYSGYTF.